These 4 T cell receptor beta chains originate from one sample sequenced in a study of blood T cell repertoires in COVID-19. Sequenced by immunoSEQ multiplex PCR; TCRdb stores in-frame clones only, minus some. Of roughly 210,000 clones listed, around four fifths are singletons. Sequencing input: peripheral blood. Receptor source: a woman older than 75 with COVID-19, enrolled during active disease.

This rearrangement joins TRBV3-1 (or the pseudogene TRBV3-2) to TRBJ1-2, with 10 bases matching TRBD1. The CDR3 spans 15 residues. The germline V gene encodes CDR1 LGHDT and CDR2 YNNKEL (reference sequence). The J segment lost 5 bases and the V segment lost 5 bases, leaving 8 bases of the junction unmatched. The CDR3 sequence is CASSIGTGEKYGYTF. The CDR3 bases are TGTGCCAGCAGCATCGGGACAGGGGAGAAGTATGGCTACACCTTC.

This clone showed up just a few times. J is TRBJ2-2 and V is TRBV11-3; D is unclear. V lost 2 bases, J lost 6 bases, and 7 bases lay in between. Germline-derived CDR1 and CDR2 are SGHNT and YENEEA. CDR3 size: 13 residues. The CDR3 protein is CASSLISAGELFF. In DNA form, the CDR3 reads TGTGCCAGCAGCTTAATCTCGGCCGGGGAGCTGTTTTTT.

V usage is TRBV7-9 and J usage is TRBJ1-1; 8 bases match TRBD1. Losses at the gene ends were 5 bases for V and 0 bases for J; bases not matched to a gene: 8. Germline V gene lookup returns CDR1 SEHNR and CDR2 FQNEAQ (reference sequence). This CDR3 contains 16 residues. CDR3 loop: CASSGQGGAMNTEAFF. The CDR3 DNA reads as TGTGCCAGCAGCGGACAGGGAGGTGCCATGAACACTGAAGCTTTCTTT.

This chain connects TRBV7-8 to TRBJ2-7; 8 nucleotides line up with TRBD2. Trimming took 6 bases from V and 9 from J; bases not matched to a gene: 16. Per the germline V gene, CDR1 is SGHVS and CDR2 is FQNEAQ. There are 15 residues in the CDR3. The CDR3 spells CASSLSLAGGVMQYV. DNA of the CDR3: TGTGCCAGCAGTTTATCCTTGGCGGGGGGCGTAATGCAGTACGTC.